The 7 T cell receptor beta chains given below trace back to one sample, sequenced in a study of T cells after yellow fever vaccination. Using its own MiXCR run on the 5' RACE reads, TCRdb lists one record per CDR3 protein. The sample lists 27,000 or so distinct CDR3 sequences, 4.4% occurring once. Here the sequenced sample was CD8+ T cells sorted from PBMCs, taken 5 days after the yellow fever booster vaccination. The receptors shown here come from a man aged 25-45 years who received the YFV17D yellow fever vaccine.

This clonotype showed up many times. The V and J genes are TRBV6-5 and TRBJ1-2, with D unresolved. The CDR3 has 13 residues. CDR1 MNHEY and CDR2 SVGAGI come from the germline V gene. V was trimmed by 0 bases and J by 5 bases, leaving 7 bases between them. The CDR3 nucleotides read TGTGCCAGCAGTTACTCGAATGGTTATGGCTACACCTTC. Protein sequence: CASSYSNGYGYTF.

This clonotype showed up many times. The chain joins TRBV20-1 to TRBJ2-1, with 7 bases lining up with TRBD2. The CDR3 is 14 residues long. Germline V gene data show CDR1 as DFQATT and CDR2 as SNEGSKA (reference sequence). With 2 bases clipped from V and 8 bases from J, the junction kept 9 bases outside the gene matches. CDR3 sequence (DNA): TGCAGTGCTAGATCGCCAGCGGGATTTCATGAGCAGTTCTTC. This sequence encodes CSARSPAGFHEQFF.

This clonotype has at least ten counts. The rearrangement links TRBV6-5 to TRBJ2-7; possible D gene TRBD1, 5 bases. Germline CDR1 MNHEY, CDR2 SVGAGI. The CDR3 is 11 residues long. V gave up 10 bases and J gave up 7 bases, with 14 bases separating them. CDR3 residues: CATQGLGEQYF. The DNA for the CDR3 is TGTGCCACCCAGGGCTTGGGGGAGCAGTACTTC.

This clonotype was seen many times. The gene calls are TRBV30 and TRBJ2-2; no reliable D call. V was shortened by 5 bases and J by 5 bases, with 3 bases between the two germline ends. Germline lookup yields CDR1 GTSNPN and CDR2 SVGIG (reference sequence). The CDR3 has 10 residues. Written as DNA, the CDR3 is TGTGCCTGGGGGACCGGGGAGCTGTTTTTT. This encodes CAWGTGELFF.

This clonotype has ten or more counts. The rearrangement links TRBV12-3 or TRBV12-4 to TRBJ2-1; maybe TRBD2 (6 bases). The V end lost 5 bases, the J end lost 2 bases, and 16 bases lay between the germline ends. The CDR3 is 16 amino acids. The CDR3 reads CASSRSGLKAYNEQFF. The CDR3 DNA reads TGTGCCAGCAGTAGATCGGGACTTAAAGCCTACAATGAGCAGTTCTTC.

This clonotype was seen ten or more times. This rearrangement joins TRBV7-6 to TRBJ2-2, with D possibly matching TRBD1 (5 bases). CDR1 and CDR2 from the germline V gene are SGHVS and FNYEAQ. Trimming removed 2 bases at V and 2 bases at J, with 15 bases between. This CDR3 has 17 residues. DNA of the CDR3: TGTGCCAGCAGCTTAACCGAGGACAACTACAACACCGGGGAGCTGTTTTTT. Translating gives CASSLTEDNYNTGELFF.

This clonotype appeared many times. The rearrangement joins TRBV4-1 to TRBJ1-5; D unclear. The CDR3 has 13 amino acids. The germline gives CDR1 MGHRA, CDR2 YSYEKL. V lost 3 bases, J lost 4 bases, and 7 bases lay in between. The CDR3: CASSQFSNQPQHF. CDR3 DNA sequence: TGCGCCAGCAGCCAGTTCAGTAATCAGCCCCAGCATTTT.